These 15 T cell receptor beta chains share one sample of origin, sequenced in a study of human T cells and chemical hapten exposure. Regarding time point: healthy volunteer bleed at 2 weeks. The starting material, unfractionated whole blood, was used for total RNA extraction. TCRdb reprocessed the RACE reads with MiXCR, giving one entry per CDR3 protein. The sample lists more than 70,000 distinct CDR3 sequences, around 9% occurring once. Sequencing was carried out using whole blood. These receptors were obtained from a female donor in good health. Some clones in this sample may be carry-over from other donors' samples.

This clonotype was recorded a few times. The CDR3 here is CASSLEVGRTSIEQFF. As DNA, the CDR3 is TGCGCCAGCAGCTTGGAAGTAGGACGGACCTCGATTGAGCAGTTCTTC. V usage is TRBV5-1 and J usage is TRBJ2-1; D gene ambiguous. Deletions cut 0 bases from V and 9 bases from J, with 19 bases between. The CDR3 sequence is 16 residues long. Germline V gene lookup returns CDR1 SGHRS and CDR2 YFSETQ.

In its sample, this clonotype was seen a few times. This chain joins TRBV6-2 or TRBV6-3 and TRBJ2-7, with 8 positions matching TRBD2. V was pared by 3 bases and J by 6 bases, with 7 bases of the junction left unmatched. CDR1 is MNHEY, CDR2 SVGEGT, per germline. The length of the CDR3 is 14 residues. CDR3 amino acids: CASSYQAGVSEQYF. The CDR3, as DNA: TGTGCCAGCAGTTATCAAGCGGGAGTGTCCGAGCAGTACTTC.

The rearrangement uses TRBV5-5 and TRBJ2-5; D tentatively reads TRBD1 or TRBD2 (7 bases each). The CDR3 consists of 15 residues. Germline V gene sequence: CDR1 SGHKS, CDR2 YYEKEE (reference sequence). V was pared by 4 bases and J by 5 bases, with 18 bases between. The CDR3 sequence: CASSTRGGLQETQYF. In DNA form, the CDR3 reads TGTGCCAGCAGCACCAGGGGGGGGCTACAGGAGACCCAGTACTTC. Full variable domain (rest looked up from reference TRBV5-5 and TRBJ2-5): DAGVTQSPTHLIKTRGQQVTLRCSPISGHKSVSWYQQVLGQGPQFIFQYYEKEERGRGNFPDRFSARQFPNYSSELNVNALLLGDSALYLCASSTRGGLQETQYFGPGTRLLVL.

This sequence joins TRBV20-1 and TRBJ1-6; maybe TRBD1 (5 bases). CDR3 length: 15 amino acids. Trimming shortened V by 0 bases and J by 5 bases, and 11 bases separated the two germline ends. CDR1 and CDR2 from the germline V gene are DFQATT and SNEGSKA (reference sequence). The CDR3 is CSAREGRINNSPLHF. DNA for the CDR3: TGCAGTGCTAGAGAGGGACGGATTAATAATTCACCCCTCCACTTT.

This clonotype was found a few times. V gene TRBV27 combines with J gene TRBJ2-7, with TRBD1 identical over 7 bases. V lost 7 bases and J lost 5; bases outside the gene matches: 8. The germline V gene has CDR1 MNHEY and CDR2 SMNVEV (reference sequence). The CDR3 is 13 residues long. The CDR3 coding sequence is TGTGCCAGCAAGGGGGCGGATGGGAACGAGCAGTACTTC. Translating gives CASKGADGNEQYF.

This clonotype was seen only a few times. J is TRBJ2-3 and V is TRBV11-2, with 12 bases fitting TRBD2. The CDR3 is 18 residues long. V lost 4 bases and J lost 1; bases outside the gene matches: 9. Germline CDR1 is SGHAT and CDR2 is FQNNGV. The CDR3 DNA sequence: TGTGCCAGCAGCTCTCCTAGCGGGAGGGCCCCTGGCACAGATACGCAGTATTTT. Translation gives CASSSPSGRAPGTDTQYF.

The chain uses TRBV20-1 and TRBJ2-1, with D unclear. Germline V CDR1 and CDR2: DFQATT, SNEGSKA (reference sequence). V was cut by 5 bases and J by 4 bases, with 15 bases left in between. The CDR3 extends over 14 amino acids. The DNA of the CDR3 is TGCAGTGCTCGATCTCGCGGCTTTTACAATGAGCAGTTCTTC. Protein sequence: CSARSRGFYNEQFF.

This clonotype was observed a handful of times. The CDR3 loop is CASSPEGGWGTEAFF. Written as DNA, the CDR3 is TGTGCCAGCAGCCCAGAGGGAGGGTGGGGCACTGAAGCTTTCTTT. The V gene is TRBV12-3 or TRBV12-4, the J gene TRBJ1-1; D gene uncertain. V was trimmed by 6 bases and J by 4 bases, leaving 18 bases between them. This CDR3 spans 15 amino acids.

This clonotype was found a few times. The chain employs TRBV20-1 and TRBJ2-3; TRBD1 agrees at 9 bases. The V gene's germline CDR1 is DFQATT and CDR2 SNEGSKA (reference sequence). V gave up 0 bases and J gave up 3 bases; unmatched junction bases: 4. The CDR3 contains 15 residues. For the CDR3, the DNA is TGCAGTGCTAGAGATATCGACAGGGGGACAGATACGCAGTATTTT. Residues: CSARDIDRGTDTQYF.

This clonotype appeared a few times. The CDR3 loop is CSVVTGWNQPQHF. Here the CDR3 DNA reads TGCAGCGTTGTCACAGGGTGGAATCAGCCCCAGCATTTT. The chain has TRBV29-1 and TRBJ1-5; possible D gene TRBD1, 6 bases. Trimming pared 4 bases from V and 4 bases from J, leaving 11 bases between. CDR1 is SQVTM, CDR2 ANQGSEA, per germline. This CDR3 is built from 13 residues.

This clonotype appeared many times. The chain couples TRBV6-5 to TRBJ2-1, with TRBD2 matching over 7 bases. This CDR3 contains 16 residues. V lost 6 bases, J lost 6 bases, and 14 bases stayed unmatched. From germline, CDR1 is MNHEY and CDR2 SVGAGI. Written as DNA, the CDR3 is TGTGCCAGCAGCCCCTCTGGGGAGGGAATCATCAATGAGCAGTTCTTC. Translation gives CASSPSGEGIINEQFF.

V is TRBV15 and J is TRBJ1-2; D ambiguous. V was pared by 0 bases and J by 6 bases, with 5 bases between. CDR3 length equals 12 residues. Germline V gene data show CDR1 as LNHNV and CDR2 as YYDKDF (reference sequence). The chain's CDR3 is CATSRDGDGYTF. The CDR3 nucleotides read TGTGCCACCAGCAGAGATGGGGATGGCTACACCTTC. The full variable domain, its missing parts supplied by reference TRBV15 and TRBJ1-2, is DAMVIQNPRYQVTQFGKPVTLSCSQTLNHNVMYWYQQKSSQAPKLLFHYYDKDFNNEADTPDNFQSRRPNTSFCFLDIRSPGLGDTAMYLCATSRDGDGYTFGSGTRLTVV.

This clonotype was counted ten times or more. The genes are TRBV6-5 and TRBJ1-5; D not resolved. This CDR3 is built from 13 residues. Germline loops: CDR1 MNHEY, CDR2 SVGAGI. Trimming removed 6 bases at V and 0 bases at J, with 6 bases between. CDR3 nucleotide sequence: TGTGCCAGCAGCCGAAGTAGCAATCAGCCCCAGCATTTT. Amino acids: CASSRSSNQPQHF.

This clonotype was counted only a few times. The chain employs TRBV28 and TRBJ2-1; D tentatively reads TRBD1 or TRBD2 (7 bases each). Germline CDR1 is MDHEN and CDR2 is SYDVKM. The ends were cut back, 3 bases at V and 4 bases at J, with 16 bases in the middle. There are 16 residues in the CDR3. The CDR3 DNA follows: TGTGCCAGCAGTTTGACCGGGACAGCGGGATACAATGAGCAGTTCTTC. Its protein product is CASSLTGTAGYNEQFF.

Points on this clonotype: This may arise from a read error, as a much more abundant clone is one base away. The CDR3 here is CASSPLAGVGEQFF. As DNA, the CDR3 is TGTGCCAGCAGTCCCCTAGCGGGAGTGGGTGAGCAGTTCTTC. The chain uses TRBV12-3 or TRBV12-4 and TRBJ2-1; 10 nucleotides line up with TRBD2. The V gene end was trimmed by 5 bases and the J gene end by 9 bases; junction bases not matched to a gene: 7. The CDR3 contains 14 residues.